This TCR beta chain comes out of a study of T-cell memory formation after mild COVID-19. Study results and limitations: Proof of SARS-CoV-2 specificity was absent for the second-wave clones that crested on day 37.

In its sample, this clonotype was seen a few times. The antigen is undetermined. One entry per CDR3 protein, called by TCRdb with MiXCR from the 5' RACE reads. The data hold 400,000 to 500,000 distinct CDR3 sequences, with about a sixth observed a single time. V shed 0 bases and J shed 3 bases, with 9 bases lying between them. The CDR3 runs to 15 residues. Germline CDR1 SGHTA, CDR2 FQGNSA. V usage is TRBV7-2 and J usage is TRBJ1-5; TRBD1 is a possible D gene (5 bases). The sequenced material came from PBMCs or a T cell subset sorted from them (not recorded which). The sequence derives from a man between 18 and 29 years old who had mild COVID-19 (a few samples of this study predate the infection). Cell type and time point are not known. CDR3 region: CASSLAGVNNQPQHF. In nucleotides, the CDR3 is TGTGCCAGCAGCTTAGCAGGGGTAAACAATCAGCCCCAGCATTTT.